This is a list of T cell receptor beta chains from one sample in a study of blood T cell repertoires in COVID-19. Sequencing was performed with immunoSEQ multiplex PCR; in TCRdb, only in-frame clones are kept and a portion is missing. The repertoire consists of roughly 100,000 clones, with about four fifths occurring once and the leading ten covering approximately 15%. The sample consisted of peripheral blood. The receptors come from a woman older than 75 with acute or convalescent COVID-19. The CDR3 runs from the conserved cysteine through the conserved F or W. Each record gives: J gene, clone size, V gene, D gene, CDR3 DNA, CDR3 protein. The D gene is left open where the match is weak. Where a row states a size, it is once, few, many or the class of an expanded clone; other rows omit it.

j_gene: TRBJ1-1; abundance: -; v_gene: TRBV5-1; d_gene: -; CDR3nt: TGCGCCAGCAGCTTTTCCGTGGGAGGCTACACTGAAGCTTTCTTT; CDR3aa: CASSFSVGGYTEAFF
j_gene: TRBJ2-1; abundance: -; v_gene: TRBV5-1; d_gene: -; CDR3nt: TGCGCCAGCAGCTTGGCCGTGGGATCAGGGAACTACAATGAGCAGTTCTTC; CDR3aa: CASSLAVGSGNYNEQFF
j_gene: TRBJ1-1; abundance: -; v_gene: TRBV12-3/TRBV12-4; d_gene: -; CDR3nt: TGTGCCAGCAATCTAATCCCTCGGGTTGAAGCTTTCTTT; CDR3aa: CASNLIPRVEAFF
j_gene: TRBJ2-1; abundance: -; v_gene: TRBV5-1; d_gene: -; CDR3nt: TGCGCCAGCAGCTTACAAGGAGAGTACAATGAGCAGTTCTTC; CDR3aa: CASSLQGEYNEQFF
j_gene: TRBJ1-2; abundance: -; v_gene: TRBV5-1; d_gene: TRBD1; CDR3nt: TGCGCCAGCAGCTTGAGATGGGGGGACAGTGGTGGCTACACCTTC; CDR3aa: CASSLRWGDSGGYTF
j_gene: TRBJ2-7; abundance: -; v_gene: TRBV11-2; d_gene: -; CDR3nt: TGTGCCAGCAGCTTTGGAGGGACAGTCGAGCAGTACTTC; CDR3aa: CASSFGGTVEQYF
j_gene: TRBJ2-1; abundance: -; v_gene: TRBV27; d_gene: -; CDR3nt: TGTGCCAGCAGCGACGGGAGCTCCTACAATGAGCAGTTCTTC; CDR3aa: CASSDGSSYNEQFF
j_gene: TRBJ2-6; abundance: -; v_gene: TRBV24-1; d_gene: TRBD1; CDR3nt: TGTGCCACCAGTCCCCGGGACAGGCTGCTTTCTGGGGCCAACGTCCTGACTTTC; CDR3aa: CATSPRDRLLSGANVLTF
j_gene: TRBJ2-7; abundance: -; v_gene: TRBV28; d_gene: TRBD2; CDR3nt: TGTGCCAGCAGTTTGGCAGCGGGAGGTTGGTACGAGCAGTACTTC; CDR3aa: CASSLAAGGWYEQYF
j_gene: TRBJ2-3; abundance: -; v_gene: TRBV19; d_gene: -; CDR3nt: TGTGCCAGTAGTACAAGACAGAGAAACACAGATACGCAGTATTTT; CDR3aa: CASSTRQRNTDTQYF
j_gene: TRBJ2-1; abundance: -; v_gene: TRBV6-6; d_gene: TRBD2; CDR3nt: TGTGCCAGCAACCCCGGGACTAGCGGGAGTTTTAAGCAGTTCTTC; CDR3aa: CASNPGTSGSFKQFF
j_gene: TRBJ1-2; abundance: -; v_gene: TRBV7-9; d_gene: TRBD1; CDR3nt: TGTGCCAGCAGACCGGGACAGGGTGTGGGCTACACCTTC; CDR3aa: CASRPGQGVGYTF
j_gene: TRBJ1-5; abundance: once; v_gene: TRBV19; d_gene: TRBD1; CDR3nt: TGTGCCACCATGGGACAGGGGAAAAATCAGCCCCAGCATTTT; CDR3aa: CATMGQGKNQPQHF
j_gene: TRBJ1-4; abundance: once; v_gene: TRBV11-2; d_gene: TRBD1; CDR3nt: TGTGCCAGCAGCTTACTGACAGGGGCCCCTAATGAAAAACTGTTTTTT; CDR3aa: CASSLLTGAPNEKLFF
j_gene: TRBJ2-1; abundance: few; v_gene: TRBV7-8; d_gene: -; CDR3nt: TGTGCCAGCAGCTCGCGGGGTTTCCCCTCCTACAATGAGCAGTTCTTC; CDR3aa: CASSSRGFPSYNEQFF
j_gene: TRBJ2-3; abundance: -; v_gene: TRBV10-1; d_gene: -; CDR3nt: TGCGCCAGCAGCCCGTTAGTAAGCGGGACGCAGTATTTT; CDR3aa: CASSPLVSGTQYF
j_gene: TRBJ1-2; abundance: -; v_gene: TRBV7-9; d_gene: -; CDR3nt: TGTGCCAGCAGCTTAGCCTTGTTGGGGGCTGGCTACACCTTC; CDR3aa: CASSLALLGAGYTF
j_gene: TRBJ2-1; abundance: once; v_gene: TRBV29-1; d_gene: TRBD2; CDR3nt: TGCAGCGCCGTGACGGGAGGGGGGAATGAGCAGTTCTTC; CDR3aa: CSAVTGGGNEQFF
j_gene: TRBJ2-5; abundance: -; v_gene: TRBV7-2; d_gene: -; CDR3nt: TGTGCCAGCAGCTTAATGGGCGGGAAAGAGACCCAGTACTTC; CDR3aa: CASSLMGGKETQYF
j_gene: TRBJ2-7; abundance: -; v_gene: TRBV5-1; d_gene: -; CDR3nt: TGCGCCAGCAGCTTGGAATCAAGGAGTTACGAGCAGTACTTC; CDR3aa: CASSLESRSYEQYF
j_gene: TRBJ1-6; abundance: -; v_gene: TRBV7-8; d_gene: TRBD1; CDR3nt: TGTGCCAGCAGCGTACCCACAGGGGCAAATTCACCCCTCCACTTT; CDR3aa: CASSVPTGANSPLHF
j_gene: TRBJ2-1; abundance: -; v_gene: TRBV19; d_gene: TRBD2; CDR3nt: TGTGCCAGTAGTATCCTTAGCGGGGTGGCGGGCAATGAGCAGTTCTTC; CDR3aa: CASSILSGVAGNEQFF
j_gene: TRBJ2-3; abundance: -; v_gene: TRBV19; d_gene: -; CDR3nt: TGTGCCAGTAGTATAGATCGGAGGACGGAAACAGATACGCAGTATTTT; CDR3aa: CASSIDRRTETDTQYF
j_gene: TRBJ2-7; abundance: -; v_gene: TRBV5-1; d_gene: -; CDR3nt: TGCGCCAGCAGCCCAACATCAGAGGCCTACGAGCAGTACTTC; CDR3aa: CASSPTSEAYEQYF
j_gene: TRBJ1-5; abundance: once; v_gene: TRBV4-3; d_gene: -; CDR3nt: TGCGCCAGCAGCCAAGTATGGCAGGGTGGTCAGCCCCAGCATTTT; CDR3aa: CASSQVWQGGQPQHF
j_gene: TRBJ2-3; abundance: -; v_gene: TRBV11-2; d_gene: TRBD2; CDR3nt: TGTGCCAGCGTGGCGGGAGGCACAGATACGCAGTATTTT; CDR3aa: CASVAGGTDTQYF
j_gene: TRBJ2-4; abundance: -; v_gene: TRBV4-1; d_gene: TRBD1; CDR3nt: TGCGCCAGCAGCCTCGGGACAGGGGTTCAGTCGGGCAAAAACATTCAGTACTTC; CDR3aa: CASSLGTGVQSGKNIQYF
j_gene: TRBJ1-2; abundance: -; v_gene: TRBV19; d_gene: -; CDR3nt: TGTGCCAGTAGTATTTTGACAGGCGTCAACTATGGCTACACCTTC; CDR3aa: CASSILTGVNYGYTF
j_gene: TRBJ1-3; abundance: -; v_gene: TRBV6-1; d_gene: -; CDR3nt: TGTGCCAGCAGTGAAATGGACAATGGAAACACCATATATTTT; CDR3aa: CASSEMDNGNTIYF
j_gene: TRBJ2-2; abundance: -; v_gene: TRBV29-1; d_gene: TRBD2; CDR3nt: TGCAGCGCAGGAGCGGGAGAGAGCACCGGGGAGCTGTTTTTT; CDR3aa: CSAGAGESTGELFF
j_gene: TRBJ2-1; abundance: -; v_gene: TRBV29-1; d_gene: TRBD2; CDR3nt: TGCAGCGTTGAAGGGCGGGAGGTCTACAATGAGCAGTTCTTC; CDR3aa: CSVEGREVYNEQFF
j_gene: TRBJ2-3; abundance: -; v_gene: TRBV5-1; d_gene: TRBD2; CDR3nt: TGCGCCAGCAGCGTGACTAGCGGGAGGTCGCTAGGCACAGATACGCAGTATTTT; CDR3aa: CASSVTSGRSLGTDTQYF
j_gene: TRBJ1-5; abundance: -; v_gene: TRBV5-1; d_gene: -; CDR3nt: TGCGCCAGCAGCCCCGGGACATCGGGCCAGCCCCAGCATTTT; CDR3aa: CASSPGTSGQPQHF
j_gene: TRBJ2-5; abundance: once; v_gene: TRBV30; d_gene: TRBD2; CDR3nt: TGTGCCTGGAGTAGGACTAGTGGAGAGACCCAGTACTTC; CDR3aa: CAWSRTSGETQYF
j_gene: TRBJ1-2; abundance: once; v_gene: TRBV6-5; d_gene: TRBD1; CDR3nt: TGTGCCAGCAGTCCGGGACAGGTTGGCTACACCTTC; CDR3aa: CASSPGQVGYTF
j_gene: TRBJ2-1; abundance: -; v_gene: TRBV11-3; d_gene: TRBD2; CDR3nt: TGTGCCAGCAGCTTAGTGGGGGCTAGCGGGGGGCATGAGCAGTTCTTC; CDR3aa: CASSLVGASGGHEQFF
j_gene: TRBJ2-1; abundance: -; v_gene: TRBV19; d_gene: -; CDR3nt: TGTGCCAGTAGTATCTCTGGACAGAAGGAGCAGTTCTTC; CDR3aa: CASSISGQKEQFF
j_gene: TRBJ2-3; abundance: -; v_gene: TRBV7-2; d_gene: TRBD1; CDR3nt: TGTGCCACCCAGGGGGGCACAGATACGCAGTATTTT; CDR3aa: CATQGGTDTQYF
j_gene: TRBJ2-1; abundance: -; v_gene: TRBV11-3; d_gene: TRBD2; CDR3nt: TGTGCCAGCAGCTTCACTGCTCTAGCGGGAAGGAATGAGCAGTTCTTC; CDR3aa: CASSFTALAGRNEQFF
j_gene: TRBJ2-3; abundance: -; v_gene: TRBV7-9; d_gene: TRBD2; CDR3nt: TGTGCCAGCAGCCCATCGACAAGGCTAGCGGGAGGTCATACGCAGTATTTT; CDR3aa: CASSPSTRLAGGHTQYF
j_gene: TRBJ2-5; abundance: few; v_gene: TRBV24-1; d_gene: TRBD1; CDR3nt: TGTGCCACCAGTGATTTAAAGGGGGCGGTGGGTGAAGAGACCCAGTACTTC; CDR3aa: CATSDLKGAVGEETQYF
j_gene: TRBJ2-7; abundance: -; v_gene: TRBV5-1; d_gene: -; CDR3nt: TGCGCCAGCAGCTTGGCCGGAGGGTTGGCCTACGAGCAGTACTTC; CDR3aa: CASSLAGGLAYEQYF
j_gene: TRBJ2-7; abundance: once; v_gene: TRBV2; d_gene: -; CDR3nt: TGTGCCACAGGATCTCGCTCCTACGAGCAGTACTTC; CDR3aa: CATGSRSYEQYF
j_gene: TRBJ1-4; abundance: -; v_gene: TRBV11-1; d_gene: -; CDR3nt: TGTGCCAGCAGCTTAGGGACTAGGGAGAGTGGAAAACTGTTTTTT; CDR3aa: CASSLGTRESGKLFF
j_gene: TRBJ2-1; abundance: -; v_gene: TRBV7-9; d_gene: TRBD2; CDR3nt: TGTGCCAGCAGCGGGGACTATAGCTCCTACAATGAGCAGTTCTTC; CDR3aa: CASSGDYSSYNEQFF
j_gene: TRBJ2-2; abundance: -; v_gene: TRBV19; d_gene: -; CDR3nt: TGTGCCAGTAGTCCCCGGGGAAACACCGGGGAGCTGTTTTTT; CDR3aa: CASSPRGNTGELFF
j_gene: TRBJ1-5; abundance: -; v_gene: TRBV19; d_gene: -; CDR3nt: TGTGCCAGTAGTCCCGGGACACGTCGGGATCAGCCCCAGCATTTT; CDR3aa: CASSPGTRRDQPQHF
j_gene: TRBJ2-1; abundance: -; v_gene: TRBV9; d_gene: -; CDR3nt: TGTGCCAGCAGCTCAAGCGGGCTCTCCTACAATGAGCAGTTCTTC; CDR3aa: CASSSSGLSYNEQFF